This paragraph reports one TCR beta chain. Its specificity is unknown. This sample is drawn from a study of identical twins. Study results and limitations: Reduced insertions were recorded for abundant cord blood beta clonotypes, with no such pattern in memory repertoires.

TCRdb fed the 5' RACE reads into MiXCR, producing one record per CDR3 protein. Here the sample spans 450,000 to 650,000 distinct CDR3 sequences, approximately 9.6% being singletons. The V gene's germline CDR1 is ENHRY and CDR2 SYGVKD. The CDR3 sequence is 12 residues long. The germline V and J ends were trimmed by 6 bases and 3 bases, with 9 bases remaining between them. These data also featured in a second study, about yellow fever vaccine responses in identical twins.

This TCR derives from a woman under 30 in good health. Specimen: PBMCs. The chain links TRBV10-3 to TRBJ2-7; possibly TRBD1 for D (5 bases). CDR3 residues: CAISQDNYEQYF. CDR3 in DNA: TGTGCCATCAGCCAGGACAACTACGAGCAGTACTTC.